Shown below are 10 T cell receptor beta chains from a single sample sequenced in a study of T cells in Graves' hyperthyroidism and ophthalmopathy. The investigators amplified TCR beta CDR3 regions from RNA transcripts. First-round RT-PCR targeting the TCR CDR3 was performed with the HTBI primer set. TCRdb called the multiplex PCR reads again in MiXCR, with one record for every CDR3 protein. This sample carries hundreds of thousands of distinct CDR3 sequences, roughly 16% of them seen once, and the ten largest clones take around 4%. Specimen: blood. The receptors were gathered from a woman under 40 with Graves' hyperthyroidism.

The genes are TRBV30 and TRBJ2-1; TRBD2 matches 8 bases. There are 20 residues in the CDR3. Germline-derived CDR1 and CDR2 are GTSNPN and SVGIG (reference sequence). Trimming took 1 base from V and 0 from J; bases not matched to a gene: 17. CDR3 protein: CAWSGLAGRMTSSSYNEQFF. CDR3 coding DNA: TGTGCCTGGAGTGGGCTAGCGGGCCGGATGACGTCTAGCTCCTACAATGAGCAGTTCTTC.

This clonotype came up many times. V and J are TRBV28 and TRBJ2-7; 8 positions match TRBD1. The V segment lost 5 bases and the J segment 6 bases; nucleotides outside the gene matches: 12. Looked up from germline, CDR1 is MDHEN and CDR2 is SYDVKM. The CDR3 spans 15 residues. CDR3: CASSNPRTGKSEQYF. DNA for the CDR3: TGTGCCAGCAGTAATCCTCGGACAGGGAAAAGCGAGCAGTACTTC.

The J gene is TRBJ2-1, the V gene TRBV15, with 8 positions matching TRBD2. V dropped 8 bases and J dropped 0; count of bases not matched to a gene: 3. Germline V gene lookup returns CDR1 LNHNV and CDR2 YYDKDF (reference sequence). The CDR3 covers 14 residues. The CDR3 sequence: CATRGGGSYNEQFF. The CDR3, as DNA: TGTGCCACCCGGGGGGGGGGCTCCTACAATGAGCAGTTCTTC.

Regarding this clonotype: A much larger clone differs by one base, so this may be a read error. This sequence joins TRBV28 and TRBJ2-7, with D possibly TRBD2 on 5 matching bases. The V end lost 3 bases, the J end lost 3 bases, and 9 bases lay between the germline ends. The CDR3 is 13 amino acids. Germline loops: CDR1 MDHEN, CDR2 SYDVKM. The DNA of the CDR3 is TGTGCCAGCAGTTTCTGGACTTTCTACGAGCAGTACTTC. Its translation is CASSFWTFYEQYF.

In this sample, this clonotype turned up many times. The chain's CDR3 is CASRDYLGATDTQYF. DNA for the CDR3: TGTGCCAGCAGGGACTACCTAGGGGCCACAGATACGCAGTATTTT. The rearrangement uses TRBV6-1 and TRBJ2-3; D is perhaps TRBD2 (6 bases). V lost 6 bases, J lost 2 bases, and 15 bases lay in between. CDR1 is MNHNS and CDR2 is SASEGT in the germline V gene. The CDR3 has 15 amino acids.

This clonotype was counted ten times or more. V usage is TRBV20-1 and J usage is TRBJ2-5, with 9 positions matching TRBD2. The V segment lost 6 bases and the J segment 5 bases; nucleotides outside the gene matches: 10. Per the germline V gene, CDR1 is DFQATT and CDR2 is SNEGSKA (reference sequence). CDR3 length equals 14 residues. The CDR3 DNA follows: TGCAGTGCCCCCTGGGCGGGAGGGCTGGAGACCCAGTACTTC. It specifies CSAPWAGGLETQYF.

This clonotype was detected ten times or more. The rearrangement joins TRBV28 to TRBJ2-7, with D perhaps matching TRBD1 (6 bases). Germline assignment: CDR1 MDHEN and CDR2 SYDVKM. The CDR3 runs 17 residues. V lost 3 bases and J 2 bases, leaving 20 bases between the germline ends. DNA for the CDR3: TGTGCCAGCAGTTTGGATTATAGCAGGGGCGCACCCTACGAGCAGTACTTC. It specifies CASSLDYSRGAPYEQYF.

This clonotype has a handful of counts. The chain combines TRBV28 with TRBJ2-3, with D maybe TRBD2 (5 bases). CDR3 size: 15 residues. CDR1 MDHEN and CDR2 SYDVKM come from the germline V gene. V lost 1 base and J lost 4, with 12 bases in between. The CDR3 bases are TGTGCCAGCAGTTTATCCCCTAGCTTCGCAGATACGCAGTATTTT. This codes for CASSLSPSFADTQYF.

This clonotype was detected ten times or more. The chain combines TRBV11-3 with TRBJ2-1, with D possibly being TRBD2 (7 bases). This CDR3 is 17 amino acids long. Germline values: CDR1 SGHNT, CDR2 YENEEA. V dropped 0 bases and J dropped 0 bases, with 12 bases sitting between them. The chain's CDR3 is CASSLDRGASSYNEQFF. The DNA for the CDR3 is TGTGCCAGCAGCTTAGATCGGGGGGCGAGCTCCTACAATGAGCAGTTCTTC.

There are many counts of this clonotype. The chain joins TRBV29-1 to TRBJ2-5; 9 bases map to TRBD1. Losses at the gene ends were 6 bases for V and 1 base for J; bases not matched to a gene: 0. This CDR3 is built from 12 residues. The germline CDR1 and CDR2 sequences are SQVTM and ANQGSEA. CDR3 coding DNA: TGCAGCGTGGGACAGGGCCAAGAGACCCAGTACTTC. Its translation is CSVGQGQETQYF.